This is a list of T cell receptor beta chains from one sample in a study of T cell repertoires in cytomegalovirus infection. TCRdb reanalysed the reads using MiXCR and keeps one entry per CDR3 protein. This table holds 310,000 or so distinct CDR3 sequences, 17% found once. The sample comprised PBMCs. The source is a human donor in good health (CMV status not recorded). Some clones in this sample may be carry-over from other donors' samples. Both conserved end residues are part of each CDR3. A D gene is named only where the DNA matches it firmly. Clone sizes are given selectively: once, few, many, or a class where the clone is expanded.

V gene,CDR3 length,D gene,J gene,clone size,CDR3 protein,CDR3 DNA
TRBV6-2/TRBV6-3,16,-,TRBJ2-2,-,CASSTLAWVDTGELFF,TGTGCCAGCAGTACCCTCGCCTGGGTTGATACCGGGGAGCTGTTTTTT
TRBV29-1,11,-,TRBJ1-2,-,CSVSLNYGYTF,TGCAGCGTGTCCCTGAACTATGGCTACACCTTC
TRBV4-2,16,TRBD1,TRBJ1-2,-,CASSQIPGQRDYGYTF,TGTGCCAGCAGCCAGATCCCGGGACAGCGGGATTATGGCTACACCTTC
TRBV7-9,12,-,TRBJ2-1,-,CASSSFVGEQFF,TGTGCCAGCAGCTCTTTTGTCGGGGAGCAGTTCTTC
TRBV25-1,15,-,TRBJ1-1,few,CASSESGPLGTEAFF,TGTGCCAGCAGTGAATCCGGACCCTTGGGCACTGAAGCTTTCTTT
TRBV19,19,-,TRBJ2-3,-,CASSIRGGQLGFGTDTQYF,TGTGCCAGTAGTATTAGGGGGGGGCAGTTGGGGTTCGGCACAGATACGCAGTATTTT
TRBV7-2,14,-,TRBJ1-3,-,CASSLRQFPDTIYF,TGTGCCAGCAGCTTACGTCAGTTTCCGGACACCATATATTTT
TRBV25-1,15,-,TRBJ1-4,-,CASSEPQGIDEKLFF,TGTGCCAGCAGTGAGCCTCAGGGAATCGATGAAAAACTGTTTTTT
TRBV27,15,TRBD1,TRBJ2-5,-,CASSRSRDRVETQYF,TGTGCCAGCAGTCGCTCCCGGGACAGGGTCGAGACCCAGTACTTC
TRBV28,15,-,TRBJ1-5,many,CASSSPTGFDQPQHF,TGTGCCAGCAGTTCACCCACAGGGTTTGATCAGCCCCAGCATTTT
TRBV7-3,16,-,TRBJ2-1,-,CASSLGSRPAYNEQFF,TGTGCCAGCAGCTTGGGGAGCAGACCTGCCTACAATGAGCAGTTCTTC
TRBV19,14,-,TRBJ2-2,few,CASRSPGSTGELFF,TGTGCCAGTAGGAGTCCGGGAAGCACCGGGGAGCTGTTTTTT
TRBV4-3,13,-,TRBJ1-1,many,CASSPVEGLEAFF,TGCGCCAGCAGCCCCGTCGAAGGTTTGGAAGCTTTCTTT
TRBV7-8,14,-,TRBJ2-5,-,CASSLGGLKETQYF,TGTGCCAGCAGTTTAGGGGGGCTCAAAGAGACCCAGTACTTC
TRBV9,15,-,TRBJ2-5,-,CASSVAGGRQETQYF,TGTGCCAGCAGCGTAGCTGGGGGACGTCAAGAGACCCAGTACTTC
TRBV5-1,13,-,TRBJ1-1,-,CASGPGREAEAFF,TGCGCCAGCGGGCCGGGACGAGAGGCTGAAGCTTTCTTT
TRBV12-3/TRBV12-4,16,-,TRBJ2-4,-,CASSLRSGQLGDIQYF,TGTGCCAGCAGTTTAAGGTCGGGTCAACTCGGGGACATTCAGTACTTC
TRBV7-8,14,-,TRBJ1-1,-,CASSLNSGGGKAFF,TGTGCCAGCAGCTTAAATTCGGGGGGAGGGAAAGCTTTCTTT
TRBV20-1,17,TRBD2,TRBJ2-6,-,CSARGGLGSSGANVLTF,TGCAGTGCTAGGGGGGGACTAGGGAGCTCTGGGGCCAACGTCCTGACTTTC
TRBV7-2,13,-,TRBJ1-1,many,CASSNHPDFEAFF,TGTGCCAGCAGCAACCACCCGGATTTTGAAGCTTTCTTT
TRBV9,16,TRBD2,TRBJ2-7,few,CASSTGLAGAPYEQYF,TGTGCCAGCAGCACGGGACTAGCGGGGGCCCCCTACGAGCAGTACTTC
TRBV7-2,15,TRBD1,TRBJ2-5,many,CASTRTGRKEETQYF,TGTGCCAGCACACGGACAGGGAGGAAAGAAGAGACCCAGTACTTC
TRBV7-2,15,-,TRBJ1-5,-,CASSLAWGGGGPQHF,TGTGCCAGCAGCTTAGCGTGGGGGGGGGGTGGACCCCAGCATTTT
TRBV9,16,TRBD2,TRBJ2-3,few,CASSTEAQRGYDTQYF,TGTGCCAGCAGCACAGAGGCCCAGCGGGGCTACGATACGCAGTATTTT
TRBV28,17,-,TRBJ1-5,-,CASSSAAPGRARQPQHF,TGTGCCAGCAGTTCCGCGGCGCCGGGGCGAGCGCGACAGCCCCAGCATTTT
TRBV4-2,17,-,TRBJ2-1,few,CASSKTGIVRSYNEQFF,TGTGCCAGCAGCAAGACTGGGATAGTACGCTCCTACAATGAGCAGTTCTTC
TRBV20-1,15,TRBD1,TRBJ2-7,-,CSARPSGTAGYEQYF,TGCAGTGCTAGACCCTCCGGGACAGCTGGATACGAGCAGTACTTC
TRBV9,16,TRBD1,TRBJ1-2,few,CASSPTGGTGGYGYTF,TGTGCCAGCAGCCCCACTGGAGGGACAGGGGGCTATGGCTACACCTTC
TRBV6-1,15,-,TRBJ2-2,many,CASSVGGTNTGELFF,TGTGCCAGCAGTGTAGGAGGGACGAACACCGGGGAGCTGTTTTTT
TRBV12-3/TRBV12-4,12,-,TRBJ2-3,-,CASSLGTRGQYF,TGTGCCAGCAGTCTCGGGACAAGGGGGCAGTATTTT
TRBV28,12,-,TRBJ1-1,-,CASSLELTEAFF,TGTGCCAGCAGTTTAGAACTCACTGAAGCTTTCTTT
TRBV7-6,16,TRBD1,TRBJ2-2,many,CASSVGQGANTGELFF,TGTGCCAGCAGCGTTGGACAGGGGGCGAACACCGGGGAGCTGTTTTTT
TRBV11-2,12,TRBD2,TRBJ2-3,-,CASSLLLAGVSF,TGTGCCAGCAGCTTGCTACTAGCGGGGGTTTCTTTT
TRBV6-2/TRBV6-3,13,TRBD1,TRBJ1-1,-,CASSDRGRAEAFF,TGTGCCAGCAGCGACAGGGGCCGAGCTGAAGCTTTCTTT
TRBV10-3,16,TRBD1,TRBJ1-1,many,CAISDPPGRGRSEAFF,TGTGCCATCAGTGACCCGCCGGGGAGGGGGCGGTCTGAAGCTTTCTTT
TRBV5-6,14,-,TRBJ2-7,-,CASSLVEGIGNEYF,TGTGCCAGCAGCTTGGTAGAGGGAATAGGCAATGAGTACTTC
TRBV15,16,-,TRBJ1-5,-,CATSRAAGTYDQPQHF,TGTGCCACCAGCAGAGCCGCCGGGACCTATGATCAGCCCCAGCATTTT
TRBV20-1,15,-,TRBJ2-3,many,CSARDGGRSTDTQYF,TGCAGTGCTAGAGATGGTGGCCGCAGCACAGATACGCAGTATTTT
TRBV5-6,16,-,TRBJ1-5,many,CASSLGAAPSNQPQHF,TGTGCCAGCAGCTTGGGGGCCGCTCCTAGCAATCAGCCCCAGCATTTT
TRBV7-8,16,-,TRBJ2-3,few,CASSLRGNPGTDTQYF,TGTGCCAGCAGCTTGCGTGGGAACCCGGGAACAGATACGCAGTATTTT
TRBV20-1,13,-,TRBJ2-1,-,CSASRGAENEQFF,TGCAGTGCTAGTCGGGGGGCCGAAAATGAGCAGTTCTTC
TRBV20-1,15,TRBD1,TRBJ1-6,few,CSARVAGTVNSPLHF,TGCAGTGCTAGAGTCGCCGGGACAGTCAATTCACCCCTCCACTTT
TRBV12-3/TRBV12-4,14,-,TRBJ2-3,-,CASSFWGRWDTQYF,TGTGCCAGCAGTTTCTGGGGCAGATGGGATACGCAGTATTTT
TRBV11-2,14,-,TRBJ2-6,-,CASSFVAGANVLTF,TGTGCCAGCAGCTTCGTTGCCGGGGCCAACGTCCTGACTTTC
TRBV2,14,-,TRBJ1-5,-,CASEFYSVNQPQHF,TGTGCCAGCGAGTTTTACAGCGTCAATCAGCCCCAGCATTTT
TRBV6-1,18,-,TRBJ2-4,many,CASSEAPLQGTAKNIQYF,TGTGCCAGCAGTGAAGCACCTCTGCAAGGGACGGCCAAAAACATTCAGTACTTC
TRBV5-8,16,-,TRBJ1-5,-,CASSHTPGSSGQPQHF,TGTGCCAGCAGCCATACCCCAGGGTCGTCGGGTCAGCCCCAGCATTTT
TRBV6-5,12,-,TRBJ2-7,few,CASISSSREQYF,TGTGCCAGCATCTCAAGTTCACGGGAGCAGTACTTC
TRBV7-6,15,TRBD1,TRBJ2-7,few,CASSLDGTGNYEQYF,TGTGCCAGCAGCTTAGACGGGACAGGGAACTACGAGCAGTACTTC
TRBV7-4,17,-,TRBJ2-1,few,CASSLGGPGLENNEQFF,TGTGCCAGCAGCTTAGGGGGACCGGGACTCGAAAACAATGAGCAGTTCTTC
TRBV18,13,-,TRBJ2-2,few,CASSPEVQGRLFF,TGTGCCAGCTCACCAGAGGTTCAAGGGAGGCTGTTTTTT
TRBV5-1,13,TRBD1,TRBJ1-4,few,CASSWSGGEKLFF,TGCGCCAGCAGCTGGTCAGGGGGCGAAAAACTGTTTTTT
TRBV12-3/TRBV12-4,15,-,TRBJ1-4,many,CASRRTLYVDEKLFF,TGTGCCAGCAGACGGACTCTCTACGTAGATGAAAAACTGTTTTTT